Below, one TCR beta chain is given with its context. What it binds is not known. CDR3 length: 15 residues. J was trimmed by 4 bases and V by 4 bases; bases with no gene match: 7. Per the original methods: Productive clonotypes were detectable down to 2.59 x 10-5 frequency. Data came from immunoSEQ multiplex PCR; TCRdb stores just in-frame clones and leaves some out. From that table come the V and J calls and clone size; the DNA was used to work out D and trimming. The sample carries fewer than 30,000 clones, over 70% recorded once. The sample comes from a study of STAT5B mutations in CD4+ large granular lymphocyte leukemia. Study-wide findings and caveats: Without putative leukemic clones, patient CD4-sorted repertoires remained more clonal than healthy CD4+ repertoires. Approximately 25% of private leukemic clonotypes occurred rarely in other patients' non-leukemic repertoires. 8/27 top patient clones versus 2/35 control clones were TRBV06-family.

The sample taken for sequencing was CD4+ T cells from blood buffy coats. The origin of this receptor is a human donor in good health. The chain carries TRBV5-3 and TRBJ1-5, with 8 nucleotides matching TRBD1. TRBV5-3 belongs to the ORF category, with a function that is uncertain. The CDR3 DNA sequence: TGTGCCAGAAGCGTTTCCCGGACAGGGAATCAGCCCCAGCATTTT. Its protein product is CARSVSRTGNQPQHF.